This T cell receptor (beta chain) is from a study of blood T cell repertoires in COVID-19 (dated by TCRdb to 2018 to 2020). Study-wide context: The collaborator samples originated in the United States, Italy and Spain and spanned the acute and convalescent phases of COVID-19. The samples were drawn from the first 160 participants of the ongoing ImmuneRACE study and from some 1,300 subjects provided by 6 global collaborators. The prospective study material was composed of cDNA or gDNA derived from T cells, B-cell-depleted T cells, or PBMCs. Deeply sampled blood TCRbeta repertoires from subjects exposed to, actively infected with, or recovered from COVID-19 were included in the dataset. Where available, HLA class I and class II types were obtained from metadata supplied by the sample provider rather than from assay-based typing. The repertoires were made available in a free public database intended to serve as a resource for research on the immune response to SARS-CoV-2. The sample metadata nearly always contained a de-identified subject ID, COVID-19 status, age in years and sex. The study at large found these results: How much clinical and demographic metadata was included differed by source and by participant, and the metadata was provided uncurated.

As regards this clone: No antigen is known for it. It has no much larger one-base neighbor in the sample; base qualities were not kept.

From the cysteine through the phenylalanine, the CDR3 covers 15 amino acids. The kept DNA is CDR3 alone, 45 bases in frame from the first base. The trim is 4 bases for V and 4 bases for J, with a gap of 12 bases between the germline ends. As encoded in the germline V gene, CDR1 is SGHRS while CDR2 is YFSETQ. Another Seattle source contributed samples from volunteer blood donors who had recovered from COVID-19. The collaborating institutions used their own protocols to collect whole blood in K2EDTA tubes. Collaborator samples were shipped for TCRbeta analysis as frozen whole blood, isolated PBMCs, or DNA extracted from either sample type. TCRbeta CDR3 regions were amplified from genomic DNA by means of the immunoSEQ Assay, a bias-controlled multiplex PCR. In the paper's pipeline: Nucleated cell counts per sample were estimated from amplification of reference gene primers within the assay. To quantify the absolute abundance of each unique TCRbeta CDR3 rearrangement, sequence reads were collapsed and filtered. For each sample, productive Simpson clonality was calculated as the square root of Simpson's diversity index across productive rearrangements. Not all clones reach the TCRdb copy of this immuneACCESS table, which keeps in-frame sequences only. Checked studies attribute under half of the gap to unresolved V genes and leave the rest unexplained. V, J and clone size are those of that table, while D and trimming were read from the DNA. The sample table shows some 220,000 clones, and 70% to 90% are seen once. The ten largest clones capture 2.9% of the sample.

Sequenced: peripheral blood. This clonotype was obtained from a man aged 50 to 60 who had recovered from COVID-19. The rearranged segments are TRBV5-1 and TRBJ2-6; TRBD1 could be the D gene, as 6 bases match. The sequenced DNA: TGCGCCAGCAGCCCACAGGGTTCCGGGGCCAACGTCCTGACTTTC. It translates to CASSPQGSGANVLTF.